A selection of T cell receptor beta chains follows, all from one sample in a study of blood T cell repertoires in COVID-19. Measured with immunoSEQ multiplex PCR; TCRdb has only the in-frame clones, and not every one. Here the sample spans about 410,000 clones, 75% to 90% being singletons. The sample consisted of peripheral blood. These receptors were collected from a middle-aged woman with COVID-19, enrolled during active disease. The conserved cysteine and the conserved F or W are not part of the CDR3 here.

TRBJ1-2 | 11 | TRBV28 | ASRGTGADGYT
TRBJ1-6 | 12 | TRBV27 | ASTGGRINSPLH
TRBJ2-4 | 9 | TRBV6-6 | ASSLSVIQY
TRBJ2-7 | 11 | TRBV5-5 | ASTQGRSYEQY
TRBJ1-1 | 14 | TRBV6-5 | ASSYSSVQGGTEAF
TRBJ2-3 | 11 | TRBV5-1 | ASSVAPPDTQY
TRBJ1-1 | 15 | TRBV2 | ASSTGGVPMGNTEAF
TRBJ2-2 | 15 | TRBV7-3 | ASSFIPGPEGTGELF
TRBJ2-1 | 16 | TRBV3-1/TRBV3-2 | ASSQDQRLAGYYNEQF
TRBJ1-3 | 11 | TRBV2 | ALGWGQGNTIY
TRBJ2-6 | 14 | TRBV28 | ASSSGGHSGANVLT
TRBJ1-1 | 13 | TRBV30 | AWSVRGPLNTEAF
TRBJ2-5 | 14 | TRBV2 | ASSDARLANQETQY
TRBJ1-3 | 18 | TRBV14 | ASSQDMAGTGNRLGNTIY
TRBJ2-3 | 11 | TRBV5-4 | ASSLRGGDTQY
TRBJ1-2 | 11 | TRBV19 | ASSPQGNYGYT
TRBJ2-4 | 12 | TRBV5-1 | ASSGGQPQNIQY